A selection of T cell receptor beta chains follows, all from one sample in a study of cytomegalovirus exposure and HLA in healthy donors. Data came from immunoSEQ multiplex PCR; TCRdb stores just in-frame clones and leaves some out. This sample has about 120,000 clones, with approximately 78% found just once. Sequencing was done on a sample of PBMCs. All receptors come from a man younger than 40 in good health and CMV-seropositive. Both conserved end residues are part of each CDR3. The D gene is left open where the match is weak. A clone size is listed for some rows: how often the clone was seen (once, few, many), or a class if it is expanded.

TRBD2,TRBJ2-5,TRBV2,once,CASSFGGRAGETQYF,TGTGCCAGCAGTTTTGGCGGGAGGGCGGGGGAGACCCAGTACTTC
TRBD1,TRBJ1-2,TRBV6-1,.,CASRKTGIDGYTF,TGTGCCAGCAGAAAGACAGGGATTGATGGCTACACCTTC
.,TRBJ1-5,TRBV6-5,.,CASSPQGFSNQPQHF,TGTGCCAGCAGTCCCCAGGGTTTCAGCAATCAGCCCCAGCATTTT
TRBD1,TRBJ1-2,TRBV19,.,CASSMGRQGNYGYTF,TGTGCCAGTAGTATGGGGCGACAGGGTAACTATGGCTACACCTTC
.,TRBJ1-1,TRBV10-3,.,CVISTARGLNTEAFF,TGTGTCATCAGTACCGCCCGCGGCCTGAACACTGAAGCTTTCTTT
.,TRBJ1-1,TRBV6-5,.,CASSYSIRDTEAFF,TGTGCCAGCAGTTACTCGATACGGGACACTGAAGCTTTCTTT
.,TRBJ1-4,TRBV5-1,.,CASSYLFRVENEKLFF,TGCGCCAGCAGCTATCTTTTCAGGGTAGAAAATGAAAAACTGTTTTTT
TRBD1,TRBJ2-1,TRBV6-6,.,CASSSTGTVYNEQFF,TGTGCCAGCAGTTCAACCGGGACAGTTTACAATGAGCAGTTCTTC
.,TRBJ1-6,TRBV28,.,CASSLVTLGASPLHF,TGTGCCAGCAGTTTGGTCACCCTTGGGGCTTCACCCCTCCACTTT
.,TRBJ2-1,TRBV4-1,once,CASSPGDAYNEQFF,TGCGCCAGCTCGCCGGGGGACGCCTACAATGAGCAGTTCTTC
.,TRBJ1-3,TRBV9,.,CASSIDSSGNTIYF,TGTGCCAGCAGTATCGACAGCTCTGGAAACACCATATATTTT
.,TRBJ2-3,TRBV20-1,once,CSVGPPDTQYF,TGCAGTGTTGGGCCCCCAGATACGCAGTATTTT
.,TRBJ2-2,TRBV10-1,.,CASSESGEGNTGELFF,TGCGCCAGCAGTGAGTCGGGAGAGGGGAACACCGGGGAGCTGTTTTTT
TRBD1,TRBJ1-4,TRBV2,few,CASSEDRDSSLFF,TGTGCCAGCAGTGAAGATAGGGACAGTTCGCTGTTTTTT
.,TRBJ2-7,TRBV6-6,.,CASSYGGRAGSYEQYF,TGTGCCAGCAGTTACGGGGGCAGGGCGGGTTCCTACGAGCAGTACTTC
.,TRBJ1-1,TRBV6-5,once,CASSPRREDTEAFF,TGTGCCAGCAGCCCCCGAAGAGAAGACACTGAAGCTTTCTTT
TRBD1,TRBJ2-7,TRBV7-2,.,CASSLGQGFYEQYF,TGTGCCAGCAGCTTGGGACAGGGATTCTACGAGCAGTACTTC
.,TRBJ2-2,TRBV2,few,CASSEQGSTGELFF,TGTGCCAGCAGTGAGCAGGGGTCCACCGGGGAGCTGTTTTTT
TRBD1,TRBJ1-1,TRBV12-5,few,CATARDSLNTEAFF,TGTGCTACTGCCCGGGACAGTTTGAACACTGAAGCTTTCTTT
.,TRBJ1-1,TRBV6-5,.,CASTISRGSPTEAFF,TGTGCCAGCACCATAAGCCGGGGGTCCCCCACTGAAGCTTTCTTT
.,TRBJ1-5,TRBV27,.,CASSSAPPGLQPQHF,TGTGCCAGCAGCTCAGCCCCGCCAGGTTTACAGCCCCAGCATTTT
.,TRBJ1-5,TRBV6-1,.,CASSEGGPSNQPQHF,TGTGCCAGCAGTGAAGGTGGGCCGAGCAATCAGCCCCAGCATTTT
.,TRBJ1-1,TRBV5-1,.,CASSSQGNTEAFF,TGCGCCAGCAGCTCACAGGGGAACACTGAAGCTTTCTTT
TRBD2,TRBJ2-7,TRBV9,once,CASSPRDYHYEQYF,TGTGCCAGCAGCCCCCGGGACTACCACTACGAGCAGTACTTC
.,TRBJ2-3,TRBV5-4,.,CASSPGQLRAVPDTQYF,TGTGCCAGCAGCCCCGGACAGTTAAGAGCGGTTCCAGATACGCAGTATTTT
.,TRBJ2-1,TRBV10-3,.,CAISDYYNEQFF,TGTGCCATCAGTGATTACTACAATGAGCAGTTCTTC
TRBD2,TRBJ2-5,TRBV11-3,.,CASSGGDWELQTQYF,TGTGCCAGCAGCGGGGGGGACTGGGAGTTACAGACCCAGTACTTC
.,TRBJ1-1,TRBV6-5,.,CASSYRAGMNTEAFF,TGTGCCAGCAGTTACAGGGCAGGGATGAACACTGAAGCTTTCTTT
.,TRBJ2-3,TRBV9,.,CASSVPGNADTQYF,TGTGCCAGCAGCGTACCAGGGAACGCAGATACGCAGTATTTT
.,TRBJ1-1,TRBV7-6,many,CASSPRVGGNTEAFF,TGTGCCAGCAGCCCCCGTGTAGGGGGGAACACTGAAGCTTTCTTT
.,TRBJ1-3,TRBV28,.,CASSLGAYAGNTIYF,TGTGCCAGCAGTTTGGGGGCCTATGCTGGAAACACCATATATTTT
TRBD2,TRBJ2-3,TRBV19,.,CASSIVATSGSDTQYF,TGTGCCAGTAGTATAGTGGCGACTAGCGGATCAGATACGCAGTATTTT
TRBD2,TRBJ2-5,TRBV7-8,.,CASSLTRGGRETQYF,TGTGCCAGCAGCTTAACGCGGGGGGGGCGTGAGACCCAGTACTTC
TRBD1,TRBJ2-7,TRBV28,.,CASRPSGWGGQGAYEQYF,TGTGCCAGCAGACCCTCGGGTTGGGGAGGACAGGGTGCCTACGAGCAGTACTTC